The 16 T cell receptor beta chains in this list originate from one sample, sequenced in a study of human T cells and chemical hapten exposure. Time point reported: patch test 1, 2 weeks after DPC sensitization. Sample treatment: therapeutic diphenylcyclopropenone sensitization with weekly scalp DPC. From the RACE reads, TCRdb called clonotypes with MiXCR, one entry per CDR3 protein. Among some 190,000 distinct CDR3 sequences listed, about 20% were seen once. Sequencing was performed on whole blood, taken in connection with sensitization to the hapten diphenylcyclopropenone (DPC). The receptor set was obtained from a woman in her fifties or sixties with alopecia areata. Some clones in this sample may be carry-over from other donors' samples.

In its sample, this clonotype was seen a few times. CDR3 bases: TGTGCCAGCAGCCAAGGACTAGCGGGAGGGCCGGGTGAGCAGTTCTTC. The encoded protein is CASSQGLAGGPGEQFF. The V and J genes are TRBV4-2 and TRBJ2-1, with 14 bases lining up with TRBD2. Per germline, CDR1 LGHNA and CDR2 YNFKEQ. The CDR3 loop spans 16 amino acids. V gave up 1 base and J gave up 9 bases; unmatched junction bases: 5.

The chain recombines TRBV14 with TRBJ2-3; 12 bases map to TRBD2. Looked up from germline, CDR1 is SGHDN and CDR2 is FVKESK. V shed 9 bases, J shed 7 bases, and the junction held 11 bases outside the gene matches. The length of the CDR3 is 15 residues. CDR3 region: CASTSLAGGPNTQYF. The CDR3 DNA is TGTGCCAGTACTTCTCTAGCGGGAGGGCCTAATACGCAGTATTTT.

This clonotype was seen a handful of times. This sequence joins TRBV20-1 and TRBJ2-5; 7 nucleotides match TRBD1. V was clipped by 4 bases and J by 2 bases; unmatched bases: 7. Germline lookup yields CDR1 DFQATT and CDR2 SNEGSKA (reference sequence). The CDR3 is made up of 14 amino acids. CDR3 sequence (DNA): TGCAGTGCTACGGACAGGCGCTATCAAGAGACCCAGTACTTC. This encodes CSATDRRYQETQYF.

In this sample, this clonotype turned up a few times. The gene calls are TRBV9 and TRBJ2-6; the D gene is possibly TRBD1 (6 bases). V lost 5 bases and J lost 1, with 16 bases in between. The CDR3 length is 17 residues. Germline CDR1 reads SGDLS; CDR2 reads YYNGEE. Written as DNA, the CDR3 is TGTGCCAGCAGGACCCGGGACAAAGAATCTGGGGCCAACGTCCTGACTTTC. It translates to CASRTRDKESGANVLTF.

A remark on this clonotype: The final CDR3 position lacks the conserved phenylalanine or tryptophan, pointing to a likely read error. This chain links TRBV9 with TRBJ2-3; TRBD2 agrees at 8 bases. CDR1 and CDR2 from the germline V gene are SGDLS and YYNGEE. The CDR3 runs to 15 residues. After removal of 0 bases from V and 4 bases from J, the junction contained 4 bases not matched to a gene. The DNA of the CDR3 is TGTGCCAGCAGCGTAGAAGGACTAGCTGCAGATACGCAGTATTTA. This gives the protein CASSVEGLAADTQYL.

This clonotype was seen a few times. The chain has TRBV29-1 and TRBJ2-1; 7 bases align to TRBD2. CDR1 and CDR2 (germline): SQVTM, ANQGSEA. V trimming: 7 bases; J trimming: 0 bases; junction bases outside the gene matches: 6. This CDR3 comprises 14 residues. CDR3 sequence reads: CSALSGLSYNEQFF. The CDR3 DNA is TGCAGCGCCCTTAGCGGGCTCTCCTACAATGAGCAGTTCTTC.

This chain connects TRBV5-1 to TRBJ2-7; D is unclear. The germline gives CDR1 SGHRS, CDR2 YFSETQ. Trimming shortened V by 3 bases and J by 4 bases, and 11 bases separated the two germline ends. The CDR3 length is 13 residues. The CDR3 DNA reads as TGCGCCAGCAGCTCGGAAGGTTTTTACGAGCAGTACTTC. It encodes CASSSEGFYEQYF. Supplemented by reference TRBV5-1 and TRBJ2-7, the full variable domain reads KAGVTQTPRYLIKTRGQQVTLSCSPISGHRSVSWYQQTPGQGLQFLFEYFSETQRNKGNFPGRFSGRQFSNSRSEMNVSTLELGDSALYLCASSSEGFYEQYFGPGTRLTVT.

This clonotype appeared many times. V is TRBV7-2 and J is TRBJ2-7, with D hard to call. There are 11 residues in the CDR3. CDR1 is SGHTA and CDR2 is FQGNSA in the germline V gene. V dropped 5 bases and J dropped 5 bases, with 7 bases sitting between them. In DNA, the CDR3 is TGTGCCAGCAGCGACCGGGACGAGCAGTACTTC. Encoded protein: CASSDRDEQYF.

The chain links TRBV19 to TRBJ2-1; D unresolved. Germline CDR1 reads LNHDA; CDR2 reads SQIVND (reference sequence). The germline V and J ends were trimmed by 7 bases and 10 bases, with 11 bases remaining between them. This CDR3 has 11 residues. The CDR3 nucleotides read TGTGCCAGTAACCCACCCCCCGAGCAGTTCTTC. Translated: CASNPPPEQFF.

The chain is built from TRBV7-2 and TRBJ1-3, with TRBD1 as a possible D gene (5 bases). Germline V CDR1 and CDR2: SGHTA, FQGNSA. CDR3 size: 16 residues. V gave up 5 bases and J gave up 0 bases, with 14 bases separating them. The CDR3 spells CASSPQGPRSGNTIYF. Here the CDR3 DNA reads TGTGCCAGCAGCCCGCAGGGCCCTCGCTCTGGAAACACCATATATTTT.

The genes are TRBV12-3 or TRBV12-4 and TRBJ2-2; 7 positions agree with TRBD1. This CDR3 is built from 15 residues. After removal of 5 bases from V and 4 bases from J, the junction contained 7 bases not matched to a gene. CDR3 sequence reads: CASSPRQGVTGELFF. The CDR3 DNA reads TGTGCCAGCAGTCCTCGACAGGGAGTCACCGGGGAGCTGTTTTTT.

The chain uses TRBV5-1 and TRBJ1-5, with TRBD1 as a possible D gene (6 bases). Trimming shortened V by 3 bases and J by 3 bases, and 10 bases separated the two germline ends. Germline V gene data show CDR1 as SGHRS and CDR2 as YFSETQ. This CDR3 comprises 14 residues. CDR3 protein: CASSSGDLNQPQHF. CDR3 nucleotides: TGCGCCAGCAGCTCAGGGGACCTCAATCAGCCCCAGCATTTT.

This rearrangement joins TRBV11-3 to TRBJ2-5; 9 nucleotides align to TRBD2. V lost 5 bases to trimming and J lost 1 base; unmatched junction nucleotides: 17. CDR3 length: 19 amino acids. In germline, CDR1 is SGHNT, CDR2 YENEEA. This CDR3 is CASSRDLRASGAAQETQYF. The CDR3 DNA reads as TGTGCCAGCAGCCGAGACTTAAGGGCTAGCGGGGCCGCCCAAGAGACCCAGTACTTC.

The chain combines TRBV5-6 with TRBJ2-1; D unresolved. From germline, CDR1 is SGHDT and CDR2 YYEEEE. This CDR3 is built from 13 residues. Trimming stripped 0 bases from V and 6 bases from J, with 7 bases between. In DNA form, the CDR3 reads TGTGCCAGCAGCTTGGCCTACGGCAATGAGCAGTTCTTC. Its translation: CASSLAYGNEQFF.

The chain has TRBV3-1 and TRBJ1-5; D gene uncertain. The CDR3 has 12 residues. The germline gives CDR1 LGHDT, CDR2 YNNKEL (reference sequence). The germline V and J ends were trimmed by 1 base and 12 bases, with 10 bases remaining between them. Written as DNA, the CDR3 is TGTGCCAGCAGCCAAGCAGGATACCACCAGCATTTT. Residues: CASSQAGYHQHF.

The chain carries TRBV28 and TRBJ1-1; D ambiguous. Germline-derived CDR1 and CDR2 are MDHEN and SYDVKM. This CDR3 has 11 amino acids. Trimming stripped 6 bases from V and 10 bases from J, with 12 bases between. CDR3 DNA: TGTGCCAGCAGGAACACGTTTGGAGCTTTCTTT. This codes for CASRNTFGAFF.